A selection of T cell receptor beta chains follows, all from one sample in a study of T cell repertoires in cytomegalovirus infection. One entry per CDR3 protein, called by TCRdb with MiXCR from the reads. The table has just under 550,000 distinct CDR3 sequences, approximately 25% seen once. The source material was PBMCs. The receptors originated from a human donor in good health (CMV status not recorded). Some clones in this sample may be carry-over from other donors' samples. The CDR3 runs from the conserved cysteine through the conserved F or W. The D gene is left open where the match is weak. Where a row states a size, it is once, few, many or the class of an expanded clone; other rows omit it.

>few|TRBJ1-1|TRBV12-3/TRBV12-4|.
TGTGCCAGCAGTTTAACCGAGATGAACACTGAAGCTTTCTTT
CASSLTEMNTEAFF
>few|TRBJ2-1|TRBV14|TRBD2
TGTGCCAGCAGCCAAGATCCAGCGGGGAGGGGTGAGCAGTTCTTC
CASSQDPAGRGEQFF
>.|TRBJ1-5|TRBV6-2/TRBV6-3|.
TGTGCCAGCAAAAAGGACAGCAGCAATCAGCCCCAGCATTTT
CASKKDSSNQPQHF
>.|TRBJ1-6|TRBV13|.
TGTGCCAGCAGCAGTAACAGGGTAGCCTATAATTCACCCCTCCACTTT
CASSSNRVAYNSPLHF
>few|TRBJ2-7|TRBV3-1|.
TGTGCCACCTCGAGGGACGTCTCCTACGAGCAGTACTTC
CATSRDVSYEQYF
>.|TRBJ2-3|TRBV7-2|TRBD2
TGTGCCAGCAGCCCCGGCGGGAGGCGGGCAGATACGCAGTATTTT
CASSPGGRRADTQYF
>many|TRBJ1-1|TRBV7-2|.
TGTGCCAGCAGCTTAAATTCCAACACTGAAGCTTTCTTT
CASSLNSNTEAFF
>many|TRBJ1-6|TRBV7-2|TRBD1
TGTGCCAGCAGCTTATGGACAGGGGGCGACTCACCCCTCCACTTT
CASSLWTGGDSPLHF
>.|TRBJ1-2|TRBV6-1|.
TGTGCCAGCAGTGAACAAACAGGGAAGGTGTCGAGGGGCTACACCTTC
CASSEQTGKVSRGYTF
>.|TRBJ2-2|TRBV6-4|TRBD2
TGTGCCAGCAGTGTAGGAAGCGGGAGGACCGGGGAGCTGTTTTTT
CASSVGSGRTGELFF
>.|TRBJ1-1|TRBV29-1|.
TGCAGCGTCCCCCGCCGGGGGGTGAACACTGAAGCTTTCTTT
CSVPRRGVNTEAFF
>.|TRBJ2-1|TRBV3-1|.
TGTGCCAGCAGCCAAGACCTTACAATAGGGACCGCCTACAATGAGCAGTTCTTC
CASSQDLTIGTAYNEQFF
>many|TRBJ1-2|TRBV7-9|.
TGTGCCAGCAGCTTTTTCTCTGGCTATGGCTACACCTTC
CASSFFSGYGYTF
>few|TRBJ2-7|TRBV7-9|TRBD2
TGTGCCAGCAGCTACCGGGACTACCCCCAAGAGCAGTACTTC
CASSYRDYPQEQYF
>.|TRBJ1-2|TRBV7-9|.
TGTGCCAGCATCCCGGGATCTACTAACTATGGCTACACCTTC
CASIPGSTNYGYTF
>.|TRBJ2-3|TRBV29-1|.
TGCAGCGTTGAAGCGGGGGCTATAATGAATACGCAGTATTTT
CSVEAGAIMNTQYF
>many|TRBJ2-1|TRBV6-1|TRBD2
TGTGCCAGCAGTGCGCAGACTGGTCTAGCGGGAGTTGGTAGCTATGAGCAGTTCTTC
CASSAQTGLAGVGSYEQFF
>.|TRBJ1-6|TRBV14|.
TGTGCCAGCAGCCAAGAAGCAAGGGGTAGCTCACCCCTCCACTTT
CASSQEARGSSPLHF
>.|TRBJ1-3|TRBV5-8|TRBD1
TGTGCCAGCAGCTTTGGGACAGGGGGCGATGGAAACACCATATATTTT
CASSFGTGGDGNTIYF
>few|TRBJ1-4|TRBV12-3/TRBV12-4|.
TGTGCCAGCAGTTTTCGCCCGGGTCAAACTGAAAAACTGTTTTTT
CASSFRPGQTEKLFF
>.|TRBJ1-5|TRBV5-1|TRBD1
TGCGCCAGCAGCCCCGGGACAGGGATCCATCAGCCCCAGCATTTT
CASSPGTGIHQPQHF
>.|TRBJ1-4|TRBV9|TRBD1
TGTGCCAGCAGCGCCTCGGCCGCAGGGGGCGCTTCTAATGAAAAACTGTTTTTT
CASSASAAGGASNEKLFF
>few|TRBJ2-1|TRBV20-1|TRBD2
TGCAGTGCTAGTACTAGCGGGAGAAATGCCAATGAGCAGTTCTTC
CSASTSGRNANEQFF
>.|TRBJ1-1|TRBV4-3|.
TGCGCCAGCAGCCCAGCACCCAACAGGCCGTCCACTGAAGCTTTCTTT
CASSPAPNRPSTEAFF
>.|TRBJ2-3|TRBV19|.
TGTGCCAGTAGCCACCGGGAGTTCGCAGATACGCAGTATTTT
CASSHREFADTQYF
>few|TRBJ1-5|TRBV6-1|.
TGTGCCAGCACTGTTCCCCGGACAGCGTATAGCAATCAGCCCCAGCATTTT
CASTVPRTAYSNQPQHF
>few|TRBJ2-1|TRBV2|.
TGTGCCAGCAGGGTTGAGTTTTCCGGCTACAATGAGCAGTTCTTC
CASRVEFSGYNEQFF
>many|TRBJ2-3|TRBV10-3|TRBD1
TGTGCCACCAGAGAGCAGGGGGCTCCCACAGATACGCAGTATTTT
CATREQGAPTDTQYF
>few|TRBJ1-1|TRBV24-1|.
TGTGCCACCAGTGATATCGGGGACACTGAAGCTTTCTTT
CATSDIGDTEAFF
>many|TRBJ1-2|TRBV7-9|.
TGTGCCAGCAGCTTACCGGCTAACTATGGCTACACCTTC
CASSLPANYGYTF
>.|TRBJ1-2|TRBV27|TRBD1
TGTGCCAGCATGGGGGAAGGGGGCGCCTATGGCTACACCTTC
CASMGEGGAYGYTF
>.|TRBJ1-6|TRBV10-3|.
TGTGCCATCAGTGAGGATCCAGGGCCGAGGTCACCCCTCCACTTT
CAISEDPGPRSPLHF
>.|TRBJ2-1|TRBV6-1|.
TGTGCCAGCAGTGGTCAGGGGAGGAGGCGGGAACAATACAATGAGCAGTTCTTC
CASSGQGRRREQYNEQFF
>few|TRBJ1-5|TRBV15|.
TGTGCCACCAGCCTATATAATAGCAATCAGCCCCAGCATTTT
CATSLYNSNQPQHF
>.|TRBJ1-5|TRBV6-1|.
TGTGCCAGCAGTGAAGGCAACCATCAGCCCCAGCATTTT
CASSEGNHQPQHF
>.|TRBJ2-1|TRBV7-3|TRBD2
TGTGCCAGCAGCCTTACCGGGACTAGCGGGAGAAATGAGCAGTTCTTC
CASSLTGTSGRNEQFF
>many|TRBJ2-1|TRBV24-1|TRBD1
TGTGCCACCACGGACAGGGGTTTAGGCAATGAGCAGTTCTTC
CATTDRGLGNEQFF
>few|TRBJ1-2|TRBV6-1|.
TGTGCCAGCAAATCGGCAGGCAAAACCTACTATGGCTACACCTTC
CASKSAGKTYYGYTF
>.|TRBJ2-6|TRBV7-2|.
TGTGCCAGCAGCTTTTTGGTTTCTGGGGCCAACGTCCTGACTTTC
CASSFLVSGANVLTF
>few|TRBJ1-2|TRBV6-1|.
TGTGCCAGCAGTACCCGGGCCCAAGGGGGCTACACCTTC
CASSTRAQGGYTF
>.|TRBJ2-5|TRBV27|.
TGTGCCAGCAGTTTTACAGGGCTAGAGACCCAGTACTTC
CASSFTGLETQYF
>many|TRBJ2-2|TRBV7-2|.
TGTGCCAGCAGCTCGAGGACCGCGGCCGGGGAGCTGTTTTTT
CASSSRTAAGELFF
>few|TRBJ2-5|TRBV11-2|.
TGTGCCAGCAGCCGAAGCAGGAAAGAGACCCAGTACTTC
CASSRSRKETQYF
>once|TRBJ2-1|TRBV19|.
TGTGCCAGTAGCCGGGTGGTCATGTGGAATGAGCAGTTCTTC
CASSRVVMWNEQFF
>few|TRBJ1-1|TRBV19|.
TGTGCCAGTAGGGGGATTTACGGTGAAGCTTTCTTT
CASRGIYGEAFF
>.|TRBJ2-7|TRBV2|TRBD2
TGTGCCACCCTGAGGGGACTAGCTAACGAGCAGTACTTC
CATLRGLANEQYF
>few|TRBJ2-7|TRBV19|.
TGTGCCAGTAGTATAGATGGGGACTACGAGCAGTACTTC
CASSIDGDYEQYF
>.|TRBJ1-5|TRBV11-2|.
TGTGCCAGCAGCCTCCGTACAGGAATCGGTCAGCCCCAGCATTTT
CASSLRTGIGQPQHF
>few|TRBJ1-5|TRBV19|.
TGTGCCAGTAGTGTCACAGAACTTAGCAATCAGCCCCAGCATTTT
CASSVTELSNQPQHF